The 29 T cell receptor beta chains presented below share a single source sample, sequenced in a study of blood T cell repertoires in COVID-19. Profiling relied on immunoSEQ multiplex PCR, and the TCRdb table lists in-frame clones only, not all of them. The sample has roughly 380,000 clones; about 88% are singletons. The sample consisted of PBMCs or T cells enriched from blood (not recorded which). These receptors were collected from a woman in her thirties who had recovered from COVID-19.

V and J are TRBV6-1 and TRBJ2-7; 8 nucleotides match TRBD2. This CDR3 spans 18 amino acids. Germline CDR1 reads MNHNS; CDR2 reads SASEGT. J gave up 3 bases and V 2 bases, and 15 bases lay outside the gene matches. DNA of the CDR3: TGTGCCAGCAGTGAAAGTCCCCCCGGGGGGGGGCGCGGCTACGAGCAGTACTTC. The encoded protein is CASSESPPGGGRGYEQYF.

V usage is TRBV11-2 and J usage is TRBJ2-7, with D possibly being TRBD2 (5 bases). The germline V and J ends were trimmed by 5 bases and 2 bases, with 13 bases remaining between them. The CDR3 totals 14 residues. The V gene's germline CDR1 is SGHAT and CDR2 FQNNGV. The CDR3 spells CASSLSPGAYEQYF. The CDR3 DNA is TGTGCCAGCAGCCTAAGTCCCGGGGCCTACGAGCAGTACTTC.

The chain links TRBV18 to TRBJ1-3, with D possibly being TRBD1 (5 bases). V was clipped by 3 bases and J by 2 bases, with 11 bases between them. Germline values: CDR1 KGHSH, CDR2 LQKENI. The CDR3 runs 15 residues. CDR3 bases: TGTGCCAGCTCACCTCCAGGGTCAACTGGAAACACCATATATTTT. It encodes CASSPPGSTGNTIYF.

This clone has just one count. The V gene is TRBV5-8, the J gene TRBJ2-3, with TRBD2 as a possible D gene (5 bases). V lost 4 bases and J 2 bases, leaving 11 bases between the germline ends. CDR1 and CDR2 from the germline V gene are SGHTS and YDEGEE. The CDR3 runs to 14 residues. The CDR3 sequence is CASSRGHYTDTQYF. The CDR3 DNA reads TGTGCCAGCAGCCGGGGTCACTACACAGATACGCAGTATTTT.

CDR3 sequence reads: CASSQESLAGAGEQYF. CDR3 DNA sequence: TGCGCCAGCAGCCAAGAATCACTAGCGGGAGCGGGGGAGCAGTACTTC. J is TRBJ2-7 and V is TRBV4-1, with TRBD2 matching 11 bases. V gave up 0 bases and J gave up 7 bases; unmatched junction bases: 8. In germline, CDR1 is MGHRA, CDR2 YSYEKL. The CDR3 spans 16 residues.

The chain has TRBV19 and TRBJ1-1; D might be TRBD1 (6 bases). The CDR3 is made up of 15 amino acids. Trimming removed 5 bases from V and 1 base from J, with 14 bases in between. Germline lookup yields CDR1 LNHDA and CDR2 SQIVND (reference sequence). DNA for the CDR3: TGTGCCAGTAGTCCACGACAGGCGGGGAACACTGAAGCTTTCTTT. Residues: CASSPRQAGNTEAFF.

The chain links TRBV9 to TRBJ1-6, with 9 bases identical to TRBD1. The CDR3 length is 14 residues. The germline gives CDR1 SGDLS, CDR2 YYNGEE. V lost 3 bases to trimming and J lost 15 bases; unmatched junction nucleotides: 10. This CDR3 reads CASSGPTGGYDLHF. The CDR3 DNA sequence: TGTGCCAGCAGCGGGCCGACAGGGGGTTATGACCTCCACTTT. The whole variable domain, remainder taken from reference TRBV9 and TRBJ1-6, is DSGVTQTPKHLITATGQRVTLRCSPRSGDLSVYWYQQSLDQGLQFLIQYYNGEERAKGNILERFSAQQFPDLHSELNLSSLELGDSALYFCASSGPTGGYDLHFGNGTRLTVT.

The table lists this clone with a count of one. The chain couples TRBV6-5 to TRBJ1-2, with D possibly being TRBD1 (5 bases). CDR3 length: 13 residues. The germline V gene encodes CDR1 MNHEY and CDR2 SVGAGI. Trimming took off 11 bases at V and 4 bases at J, with 17 bases between the two ends. The CDR3 loop reads CAAQAPGLYGYTF. DNA for the CDR3: TGTGCCGCCCAGGCCCCGGGACTCTATGGCTACACCTTC.

V and J are TRBV13 and TRBJ2-3; TRBD2 matches at 8 bases. This CDR3 has 15 amino acids. Germline CDR1 is PRHDT and CDR2 is FYEKMQ (reference sequence). V was pared by 4 bases and J by 5 bases, with 8 bases of the junction left unmatched. CDR3 DNA sequence: TGTGCCAGCAGCTGGACCGGGAGGGCCAGAGATACGCAGTATTTT. Its translation: CASSWTGRARDTQYF.

V and J are TRBV5-4 and TRBJ2-3; 7 bases are shared with TRBD2. This CDR3 contains 15 residues. V dropped 4 bases and J dropped 2; count of bases not matched to a gene: 7. Germline V gene lookup returns CDR1 SGHNT and CDR2 YYREEE (reference sequence). The CDR3 bases are TGTGCCAGCAGCGCCCTCACTAGCGCCACAGATACGCAGTATTTT. As protein: CASSALTSATDTQYF. Based on the CDR3 plus reference TRBV5-4 and TRBJ2-3, the full variable domain is ETGVTQSPTHLIKTRGQQVTLRCSSQSGHNTVSWYQQALGQGPQFIFQYYREEENGRGNFPPRFSGLQFPNYSSELNVNALELDDSALYLCASSALTSATDTQYFGPGTRLTVL.

In its sample, this clone was seen a few times. CDR3 in DNA: TGTGCCATCATAGTTCGGCCAGGGGGCTCGGACACTGAAGCTTTCTTT. It specifies CAIIVRPGGSDTEAFF. This chain uses TRBV10-3 with TRBJ1-1, with TRBD1 identical over 8 bases. Germline V CDR1 and CDR2: ENHRY, SYGVKD. The CDR3 loop spans 16 amino acids. Trimming took 7 bases from V and 3 from J; bases not matched to a gene: 13.

This clone appeared a single time. J is TRBJ1-3 and V is TRBV6-5; the D gene is possibly TRBD1 (5 bases). Trimming took 5 bases from V and 0 from J, leaving 11 bases between them. Germline assignment: CDR1 MNHEY and CDR2 SVGAGI. This CDR3 has 15 residues. The CDR3 loop is CASSLSGYSGNTIYF. DNA for the CDR3: TGTGCCAGCAGTCTCTCAGGGTACTCTGGAAACACCATATATTTT.

Only one count was recorded for this clone. The rearrangement joins TRBV29-1 to TRBJ2-2; a possible D gene is TRBD1 (6 bases). The V gene's germline CDR1 is SQVTM and CDR2 ANQGSEA. This CDR3 contains 14 residues. V was shortened by 4 bases and J by 6 bases, with 15 bases between the two germline ends. CDR3 sequence (DNA): TGCAGCGTTGGGACAGACCCCTTGGCCGGGGAGCTGTTTTTT. Its translation: CSVGTDPLAGELFF.

This clone was picked up a small number of times. V and J are TRBV24-1 and TRBJ2-2, with 7 bases that match TRBD1. The CDR3 loop spans 17 amino acids. Germline lookup yields CDR1 KGHDR and CDR2 SFDVKD. Trimming cost V 3 bases and J 6 bases; bases outside gene matches: 12. DNA for the CDR3: TGTGCCACCAGTGATCCCACAGGGGACCTGATATCCGGGGAGCTGTTTTTT. Translating it yields CATSDPTGDLISGELFF.

The chain uses TRBV5-4 and TRBJ2-2, with 10 bases identical to TRBD1. V dropped 4 bases and J dropped 3; count of bases not matched to a gene: 3. CDR1 is SGHNT and CDR2 is YYREEE in the germline V gene (reference sequence). The CDR3 is made up of 15 amino acids. CDR3 DNA: TGTGCCAGCAGCCCGGACAGGGGGTACACCGGGGAGCTGTTTTTT. Protein: CASSPDRGYTGELFF.

CDR3 nucleotides: TGTGCCAGCAGCTTAGGGCGGGGGGGCAACAATGAGCAGTTCTTC. Translating it yields CASSLGRGGNNEQFF. This chain connects TRBV7-9 to TRBJ2-1; 9 bases are shared with TRBD2. This CDR3 is 15 amino acids long. Germline CDR1 and CDR2: SEHNR and FQNEAQ (reference sequence). Trimming took 1 base from V and 5 from J; bases not matched to a gene: 3. The full variable domain, with the rest looked up from reference TRBV7-9 and TRBJ2-1, is DTGVSQNPRHKITKRGQNVTFRCDPISEHNRLYWYRQTLGQGPEFLTYFQNEAQLEKSRLLSDRFSAERPKGSFSTLEIQRTEQGDSAMYLCASSLGRGGNNEQFFGPGTRLTVL.

The V call is TRBV5-6, the J call TRBJ1-2; 9 bases align to TRBD1. Germline-derived CDR1 and CDR2 are SGHDT and YYEEEE. V gave up 4 bases and J gave up 6 bases; unmatched junction bases: 10. The CDR3 runs to 15 residues. CDR3 amino acids: CASSPSRDRENGYTF. The CDR3 bases are TGTGCCAGCAGCCCAAGCCGGGACAGGGAAAATGGCTACACCTTC.

The genes are TRBV5-1 and TRBJ2-3; no clear D gene. Looked up from germline, CDR1 is SGHRS and CDR2 is YFSETQ. The CDR3 contains 14 residues. V gave up 3 bases and J gave up 2 bases, with 10 bases separating them. DNA for the CDR3: TGCGCCAGCAGCTCCTCTATCCCCACAGATACGCAGTATTTT. This sequence encodes CASSSSIPTDTQYF. Drawing the rest from reference TRBV5-1 and TRBJ2-3, the complete variable domain is KAGVTQTPRYLIKTRGQQVTLSCSPISGHRSVSWYQQTPGQGLQFLFEYFSETQRNKGNFPGRFSGRQFSNSRSEMNVSTLELGDSALYLCASSSSIPTDTQYFGPGTRLTVL.

The genes are TRBV5-6 and TRBJ1-3; D unclear. Trimming took off 1 base at V and 0 bases at J, with 8 bases between the two ends. The CDR3 covers 15 residues. The germline gives CDR1 SGHDT, CDR2 YYEEEE. The CDR3 loop is CASSLIAGSGNTIYF. The CDR3, as DNA: TGTGCCAGCAGCTTGATAGCCGGCTCTGGAAACACCATATATTTT. Using reference TRBV5-6 and TRBJ1-3 for the parts outside the CDR3, the full variable domain is DAGVTQSPTHLIKTRGQQVTLRCSPKSGHDTVSWYQQALGQGPQFIFQYYEEEERQRGNFPDRFSGHQFPNYSSELNVNALLLGDSALYLCASSLIAGSGNTIYFGEGSWLTVV.

The chain combines TRBV3-1 (or the pseudogene TRBV3-2) with TRBJ2-7, with D tentatively TRBD1 (6 bases). The V end was cut by 2 bases, the J end by 3 bases, with 14 bases between. The CDR3 extends over 15 amino acids. Looked up from germline, CDR1 is LGHDT and CDR2 is YNNKEL (reference sequence). CDR3 DNA sequence: TGTGCCAGCAGCCAATTGGACAGCAGTTTCTACGAGCAGTACTTC. Translation: CASSQLDSSFYEQYF.

This clone was seen only once. V is TRBV13 and J is TRBJ2-1; 14 bases are a match to TRBD2. This CDR3 has 16 residues. Trimming cost V 5 bases and J 12 bases; bases outside gene matches: 12. Germline V gene lookup returns CDR1 PRHDT and CDR2 FYEKMQ (reference sequence). CDR3 region: CASSPRLAGGGKGQFF. In nucleotides, the CDR3 is TGTGCCAGCAGCCCCCGACTAGCGGGAGGGGGTAAGGGGCAGTTCTTC.

The rearrangement joins TRBV3-1 (or the pseudogene TRBV3-2) to TRBJ1-2; no reliable D call. The CDR3 runs 14 residues. CDR1 and CDR2 from the germline V gene are LGHDT and YNNKEL (reference sequence). Trimming cost V 0 bases and J 5 bases, with 10 bases left between them. CDR3: CASSQDWGGYGYTF. CDR3 DNA: TGTGCCAGCAGCCAAGATTGGGGAGGATATGGCTACACCTTC.

This chain joins TRBV13 and TRBJ2-7, with 9 nucleotides matching TRBD2. The CDR3 runs 15 residues. From germline, CDR1 is PRHDT and CDR2 FYEKMQ (reference sequence). With 5 bases clipped from V and 2 bases from J, the junction kept 7 bases outside the gene matches. CDR3 sequence (DNA): TGTGCCAGCAGCCCCCCGGGACTAGCTCCCTACGAGCAGTACTTC. Its translation is CASSPPGLAPYEQYF.

The genes are TRBV2 and TRBJ2-2, with D possibly being TRBD2 (6 bases). Germline CDR1 reads SNHLY; CDR2 reads FYNNEI. V lost 7 bases, J lost 5 bases, and 14 bases lay in between. The CDR3 runs to 14 residues. This CDR3 is CASKVAETTGELFF. CDR3 DNA sequence: TGTGCCAGCAAAGTAGCGGAAACGACCGGGGAGCTGTTTTTT.

The chain uses TRBV6-5 and TRBJ2-1; 7 positions match TRBD1. The CDR3 loop spans 14 amino acids. Looked up from germline, CDR1 is MNHEY and CDR2 is SVGAGI. V lost 2 bases, J lost 4 bases, and 2 bases stayed unmatched. The CDR3 bases are TGTGCCAGCAGTTACGGGGACAGTTACAATGAGCAGTTCTTC. Its translation is CASSYGDSYNEQFF.

The rearrangement links TRBV6-5 to TRBJ2-1, with 9 bases lining up with TRBD2. The ends lost 4 bases at V and 3 bases at J; junction bases unmatched: 4. Per the germline V gene, CDR1 is MNHEY and CDR2 is SVGAGI. The CDR3 totals 15 residues. This CDR3 reads CASSWLAGSYNEQFF. CDR3 DNA: TGTGCCAGCAGTTGGCTAGCGGGAAGCTACAATGAGCAGTTCTTC.

The rearrangement joins TRBV3-1 (or the pseudogene TRBV3-2) to TRBJ1-2, with 7 bases that match TRBD1. V gave up 4 bases and J gave up 3 bases; unmatched junction bases: 5. Germline CDR1 LGHDT, CDR2 YNNKEL (reference sequence). The CDR3 is 14 amino acids. For the CDR3, the DNA is TGTGCCAGCAGCCCCGGGACAGCCTACTATGGCTACACCTTC. It specifies CASSPGTAYYGYTF.

The chain carries TRBV18 and TRBJ1-1; D is unresolved. Per germline, CDR1 KGHSH and CDR2 LQKENI. CDR3 length: 15 amino acids. Trimming removed 0 bases from V and 5 bases from J, with 13 bases in between. The CDR3 bases are TGTGCCAGCTCACCACCTTCCCGGGTAGCAACTGAAGCTTTCTTT. It codes for CASSPPSRVATEAFF.

The genes are TRBV5-1 and TRBJ2-7; 11 bases are shared with TRBD2. This CDR3 is built from 17 residues. The trim removed 1 base at V and 0 bases at J, leaving 6 bases unmatched. The V gene's germline CDR1 is SGHRS and CDR2 YFSETQ. CDR3 protein: CASSLTSGGPNSYEQYF. In DNA, the CDR3 is TGCGCCAGCAGCTTGACTAGCGGGGGTCCTAACTCCTACGAGCAGTACTTC.